This is a list of T cell receptor beta chains from one sample in a study of CD8+ T cells in alopecia areata. Profiling relied on immunoSEQ multiplex PCR, and the TCRdb table lists in-frame clones only, not all of them. Of 120,000 or so clones in the sample, over 60% were seen once. Sequencing was performed on CD4+ T cells sorted from blood. The receptors stem from a human donor in good health. The CDR3 runs from the conserved cysteine through the conserved F or W. Rows may omit the clone size; those that give it use once, few, many or a size class.

v_gene: TRBV29-1; j_gene: TRBJ2-3; abundance: -; CDR3aa: CSVPRYTDTQYF
v_gene: TRBV9; j_gene: TRBJ2-2; abundance: -; CDR3aa: CASSVVGAGELFF
v_gene: TRBV29-1; j_gene: TRBJ2-1; abundance: -; CDR3aa: CSVEDRGGYEQFF
v_gene: TRBV20-1; j_gene: TRBJ2-7; abundance: -; CDR3aa: CSAEQGSEQYF
v_gene: TRBV29-1; j_gene: TRBJ2-1; abundance: few; CDR3aa: CSVPLVGRGAPRNEQFF
v_gene: TRBV7-2; j_gene: TRBJ2-5; abundance: -; CDR3aa: CASSSGPSSQYF
v_gene: TRBV2; j_gene: TRBJ2-7; abundance: -; CDR3aa: CASKASSLYEQYF
v_gene: TRBV14; j_gene: TRBJ1-1; abundance: -; CDR3aa: CASSQRGGGEAFF
v_gene: TRBV5-4; j_gene: TRBJ2-5; abundance: -; CDR3aa: CASSSGLQQETQYF
v_gene: TRBV5-1; j_gene: TRBJ2-4; abundance: few; CDR3aa: CASSLEQGAYIQYF
v_gene: TRBV29-1; j_gene: TRBJ2-7; abundance: -; CDR3aa: CSVEGTGPYEQYF
v_gene: TRBV11-1; j_gene: TRBJ2-3; abundance: many; CDR3aa: CASTLSEGLGADTQYF
v_gene: TRBV30; j_gene: TRBJ1-6; abundance: -; CDR3aa: CAWSSADRSSPLHF
v_gene: TRBV29-1; j_gene: TRBJ2-5; abundance: -; CDR3aa: CSVAPGQGETQYF
v_gene: TRBV7-9; j_gene: TRBJ1-3; abundance: few; CDR3aa: CASSAPGVSGNTIYF
v_gene: TRBV6-5; j_gene: TRBJ1-6; abundance: once; CDR3aa: CASSYSWDRGNSPLHF
v_gene: TRBV25-1; j_gene: TRBJ2-5; abundance: few; CDR3aa: CASSEPRGSETQYF
v_gene: TRBV30; j_gene: TRBJ2-3; abundance: -; CDR3aa: CAWSTRNADTQYF
v_gene: TRBV18; j_gene: TRBJ1-2; abundance: -; CDR3aa: CASSPPERTGYGYTF
v_gene: TRBV30; j_gene: TRBJ1-1; abundance: few; CDR3aa: CAGVMNTEAFF
v_gene: TRBV9; j_gene: TRBJ2-5; abundance: -; CDR3aa: CASSANLGLVETQYF
v_gene: TRBV5-6; j_gene: TRBJ2-3; abundance: -; CDR3aa: CASSSRDTQYF
v_gene: TRBV6-1; j_gene: TRBJ2-7; abundance: few; CDR3aa: CASISGGTSYEQYF
v_gene: TRBV7-3; j_gene: TRBJ2-1; abundance: -; CDR3aa: CASGSYGTYNEQFF
v_gene: TRBV4-1; j_gene: TRBJ2-7; abundance: -; CDR3aa: CASSQVGDLSSYEQYF
v_gene: TRBV9; j_gene: TRBJ2-1; abundance: -; CDR3aa: CASTRQPSSYNEQFF
v_gene: TRBV19; j_gene: TRBJ1-2; abundance: -; CDR3aa: CASSIGVGYTF
v_gene: TRBV30; j_gene: TRBJ1-5; abundance: -; CDR3aa: CAWRDNSNQPQHF
v_gene: TRBV6-6; j_gene: TRBJ2-1; abundance: -; CDR3aa: CASSYGGVYNEQFF